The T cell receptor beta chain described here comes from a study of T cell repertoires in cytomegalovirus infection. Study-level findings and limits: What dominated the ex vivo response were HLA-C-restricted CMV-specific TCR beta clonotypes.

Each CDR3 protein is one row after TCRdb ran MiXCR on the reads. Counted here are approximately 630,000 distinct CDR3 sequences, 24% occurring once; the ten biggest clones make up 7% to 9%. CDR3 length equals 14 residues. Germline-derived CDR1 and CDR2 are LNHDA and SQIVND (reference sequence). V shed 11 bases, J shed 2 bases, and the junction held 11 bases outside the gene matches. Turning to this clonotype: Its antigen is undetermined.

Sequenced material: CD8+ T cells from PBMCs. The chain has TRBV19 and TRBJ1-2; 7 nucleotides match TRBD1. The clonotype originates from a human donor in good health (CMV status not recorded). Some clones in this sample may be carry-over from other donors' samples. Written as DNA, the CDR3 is TGTGCCGTAGGGGGCAATCCATCGAACTATGGCTACACCTTC. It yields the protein CAVGGNPSNYGYTF.